The 6 T cell receptor beta chains below were found in one sample sequenced in a study of blood T cell repertoires in COVID-19. Measured with immunoSEQ multiplex PCR; TCRdb has only the in-frame clones, and not every one. Of 250,000 to 350,000 clones listed, roughly 90% are singletons. Sequences were obtained from peripheral blood. These receptors were obtained from a woman in her 30s with COVID-19, enrolled during active disease.

The chain recombines TRBV28 with TRBJ1-5; 8 bases agree with TRBD1. The CDR3 contains 15 residues. Germline V CDR1 and CDR2: MDHEN, SYDVKM. Trimming removed 3 bases from V and 6 bases from J; junction bases left unmatched: 7. The CDR3 region has the DNA TGTGCCAGCAGTTTTCAGGGGGCAGGGGCTCAGCCCCAGCATTTT. Translated: CASSFQGAGAQPQHF.

The chain couples TRBV5-5 to TRBJ2-2; possibly TRBD2 for D (5 bases). The CDR3 has 16 amino acids. V was cut by 4 bases and J by 0 bases, with 13 bases left in between. Germline CDR1 SGHKS, CDR2 YYEKEE (reference sequence). The CDR3 is CASSGSETTNTGELFF. In DNA, the CDR3 is TGTGCCAGCAGCGGGAGTGAGACCACGAACACCGGGGAGCTGTTTTTT.

J is TRBJ2-7 and V is TRBV3-1 (or the pseudogene TRBV3-2), with 9 bases lining up with TRBD2. The CDR3 contains 16 residues. The J segment lost 3 bases and the V segment lost 0 bases, leaving 6 bases of the junction unmatched. The germline CDR1 and CDR2 sequences are LGHDT and YNNKEL (reference sequence). CDR3 coding DNA: TGTGCCAGCAGCCAAGAACCGGGACTAGCTGGCTACGAGCAGTACTTC. Translation gives CASSQEPGLAGYEQYF.

This clone was counted once. The chain combines TRBV6-1 with TRBJ1-1, with D uncertain. The CDR3 contains 12 residues. Germline CDR1 and CDR2: MNHNS and SASEGT. Trimming left V 0 bases short and J 5 bases short, with 4 bases between. In DNA, the CDR3 is TGTGCCAGCAGTGAAGCCTTTACTGAAGCTTTCTTT. Translated: CASSEAFTEAFF.

This clone has only one observation. The chain combines TRBV2 with TRBJ1-5, with D possibly TRBD1 on 6 matching bases. With 6 bases removed from V and 0 bases from J, the gap between germline ends came to 9 bases. Germline V gives CDR1 SNHLY, CDR2 FYNNEI. The CDR3 extends over 14 amino acids. The CDR3 DNA reads as TGTGCCAGCAGGGACAGTGATAGCAATCAGCCCCAGCATTTT. This codes for CASRDSDSNQPQHF.

This clone has a handful of counts. The chain joins TRBV19 to TRBJ2-7; no definite D call. V lost 4 bases and J 6 bases, leaving 19 bases between the germline ends. CDR1 and CDR2 (germline): LNHDA, SQIVND (reference sequence). The CDR3 totals 15 residues. CDR3 in amino acids: CASSTRRERSSEQYF. The DNA of the CDR3 is TGTGCCAGTAGTACCCGGCGTGAGAGGTCGTCCGAGCAGTACTTC.